These 10 T cell receptor beta chains were all obtained from the same sample, sequenced in a study of CD8 T cells in Susac syndrome (dated by TCRdb to the late 2010s). Library preparation used the immunoSEQ multiplex PCR assay. RNA was extracted using the RNeasy kit, and about 0.5 to 1 ug of the RNA was reverse transcribed with random hexamers. The public reads were quality trimmed at Q25 with fastp and then assembled into clones with MiXCR by TCRdb, keeping productive beta chains. Entries are consolidated by CDR3 protein sequence, retaining the most common genes and DNA. This sample has under 250,000 distinct CDR3 sequences in its table, and approximately 94% of those were observed once. The ten largest make up over 0.15% of the sample. Sequencing was carried out using CD4+ T cells from PBMCs. Receptors were obtained from a human donor with Susac syndrome.

The gene calls are TRBV7-2 and TRBJ1-2, with D possibly matching TRBD1 (6 bases). V lost 3 bases and J 1 base, leaving 15 bases between the germline ends. The CDR3 spans 16 residues. CDR1 is SGHTA, CDR2 FQGNSA, per germline. The CDR3 protein is CASSFEGGDLNYGYTF. The CDR3 nucleotides read TGTGCCAGCAGCTTCGAAGGGGGGGACCTTAACTATGGCTACACCTTC. The full variable domain, with the rest looked up from reference TRBV7-2 and TRBJ1-2, is GAGVSQSPSNKVTEKGKDVELRCDPISGHTALYWYRQSLGQGLEFLIYFQGNSAPDKSGLPSDRFSAERTGGSVSTLTIQRTQQEDSAVYLCASSFEGGDLNYGYTFGSGTRLTVV.

The V and J genes are TRBV7-2 and TRBJ2-5, with 9 bases lining up with TRBD2. J lost 3 bases, V lost 3 bases, and 5 bases had no gene match. Germline CDR1 SGHTA, CDR2 FQGNSA. This CDR3 is 15 amino acids long. Here the CDR3 reads CASSFGGGAEETQYF. The CDR3 region has the DNA TGTGCCAGCAGCTTCGGCGGGGGGGCCGAAGAGACCCAGTACTTC.

V gene TRBV19 combines with J gene TRBJ2-2; 7 nucleotides match TRBD2. V lost 4 bases and J lost 5; bases outside the gene matches: 13. The CDR3 totals 17 residues. CDR1 is LNHDA and CDR2 is SQIVND in the germline V gene (reference sequence). The CDR3 region has the DNA TGTGCCAGTAGTAGAACCCGGGGGGAGGGAAGGACCGGGGAGCTGTTTTTT. This sequence encodes CASSRTRGEGRTGELFF.

The CDR3 DNA follows: TGTGCCAGCAGCCCGCTGGAGGCAGGGGAGAATTCACCCCTCCACTTT. Protein sequence: CASSPLEAGENSPLHF. V gene TRBV5-6 combines with J gene TRBJ1-6; maybe TRBD1 (6 bases). This CDR3 is 16 amino acids long. Germline V gene lookup returns CDR1 SGHDT and CDR2 YYEEEE. V was shortened by 4 bases and J by 7 bases, with 18 bases between the two germline ends.

The V and J genes are TRBV29-1 and TRBJ2-7; D may be TRBD1 (5 bases). V lost 6 bases to trimming and J lost 4 bases, with 16 bases between them. CDR1 is SQVTM, CDR2 ANQGSEA, per germline. CDR3 length: 13 residues. The DNA of the CDR3 is TGCAGCGTCCTTACCCGACAGTCTTACGAGCAGTACTTC. Encoded protein: CSVLTRQSYEQYF.

This chain connects TRBV10-3 to TRBJ2-3; 13 bases are shared with TRBD2. The trim removed 3 bases at V and 6 bases at J, leaving 12 bases unmatched. This CDR3 region has 18 residues. CDR1 is ENHRY, CDR2 SYGVKD, per germline. CDR3 amino acids: CAISDFSGGLAGEDTQYF. The CDR3 region has the DNA TGTGCCATCAGTGACTTTTCAGGTGGACTAGCGGGGGAGGATACGCAGTATTTT.

The CDR3: CATSRGRDGRFYGYTF. CDR3 nucleotides: TGTGCCACCAGCAGAGGCCGGGACGGAAGATTTTATGGCTACACCTTC. The rearrangement uses TRBV15 and TRBJ1-2; D might be TRBD1 (5 bases). The CDR3 sequence is 16 residues long. In germline, CDR1 is LNHNV, CDR2 YYDKDF (reference sequence). Trimming removed 1 base at V and 5 bases at J, with 17 bases between.

The rearrangement links TRBV12-3 or TRBV12-4 to TRBJ1-3; no clear D. CDR3 length equals 13 residues. Deletions cut 3 bases from V and 0 bases from J, with 3 bases between. The CDR3 DNA reads as TGTGCCAGCAGTTTTTACTCTGGAAACACCATATATTTT. It codes for CASSFYSGNTIYF.

The gene calls are TRBV19 and TRBJ1-1; D gene uncertain. The CDR3 is made up of 14 amino acids. CDR1 LNHDA and CDR2 SQIVND come from the germline V gene (reference sequence). V was shortened by 1 base and J by 1 base, with 7 bases between the two germline ends. The CDR3 DNA sequence: TGTGCCAGTAGTATAGGACTGCGGAACACTGAAGCTTTCTTT. It is translated as CASSIGLRNTEAFF.

This rearrangement joins TRBV18 to TRBJ2-7, with 8 bases that match TRBD1. V lost 1 base, J lost 5 bases, and 16 bases stayed unmatched. This CDR3 is 18 amino acids long. Germline CDR1 reads KGHSH; CDR2 reads LQKENI. CDR3 nucleotide sequence: TGTGCCAGCTCACCACTCACCCCCGGACGCAGGGGGCTCCACGAGCAGTACTTC. Amino acids: CASSPLTPGRRGLHEQYF. The full variable domain, with the rest looked up from reference TRBV18 and TRBJ2-7, is NAGVMQNPRHLVRRRGQEARLRCSPMKGHSHVYWYRQLPEEGLKFMVYLQKENIIDESGMPKERFSAEFPKEGPSILRIQQVVRGDSAAYFCASSPLTPGRRGLHEQYFGPGTRLTVT.